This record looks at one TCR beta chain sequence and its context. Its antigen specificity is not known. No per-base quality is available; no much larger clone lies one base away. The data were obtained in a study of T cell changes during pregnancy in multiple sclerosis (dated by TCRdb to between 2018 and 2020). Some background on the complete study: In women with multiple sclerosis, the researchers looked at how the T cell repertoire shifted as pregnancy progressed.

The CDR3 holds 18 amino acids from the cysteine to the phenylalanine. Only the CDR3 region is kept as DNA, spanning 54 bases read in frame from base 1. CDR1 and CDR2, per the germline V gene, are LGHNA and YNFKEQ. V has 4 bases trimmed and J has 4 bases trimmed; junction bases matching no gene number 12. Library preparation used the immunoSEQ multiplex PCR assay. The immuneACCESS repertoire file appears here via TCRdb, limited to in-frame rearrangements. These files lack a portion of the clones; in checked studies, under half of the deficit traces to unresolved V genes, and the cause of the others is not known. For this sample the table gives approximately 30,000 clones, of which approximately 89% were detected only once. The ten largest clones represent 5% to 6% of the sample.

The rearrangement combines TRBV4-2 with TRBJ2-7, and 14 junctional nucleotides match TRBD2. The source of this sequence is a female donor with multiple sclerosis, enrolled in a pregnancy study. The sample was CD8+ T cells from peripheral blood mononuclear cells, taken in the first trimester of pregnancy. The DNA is TGTGCCAGCAGCCCCGGGACTAGCGGGAGCGGCTTTAAATACGAGCAGTACTTC. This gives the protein CASSPGTSGSGFKYEQYF.